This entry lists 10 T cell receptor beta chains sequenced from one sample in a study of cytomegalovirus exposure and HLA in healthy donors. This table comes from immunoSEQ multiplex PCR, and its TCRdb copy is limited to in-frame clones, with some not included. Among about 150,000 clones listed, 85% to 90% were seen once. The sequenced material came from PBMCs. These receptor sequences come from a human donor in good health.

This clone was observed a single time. CDR3 nucleotide sequence: TGTGCCAGCAGTCCTTTCTGGCGCGGTGAGCAGTTCTTC. Its protein is CASSPFWRGEQFF. This sequence joins TRBV7-2 and TRBJ2-1; D is ambiguous. The germline gives CDR1 SGHTA, CDR2 FQGNSA. This CDR3 comprises 13 residues. Trimming took 6 bases from V and 9 from J, leaving 15 bases between them.

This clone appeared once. CDR3 nucleotide sequence: TGTGCCAGCAGTGGGACGAGACAGGGGATTAGTAATGAGCAGTTCTTC. Encoded protein: CASSGTRQGISNEQFF. The rearrangement uses TRBV27 and TRBJ2-1; 8 positions match TRBD1. Germline CDR1 and CDR2: MNHEY and SMNVEV (reference sequence). The CDR3 contains 16 residues. The V segment lost 5 bases and the J segment 7 bases; nucleotides outside the gene matches: 13.

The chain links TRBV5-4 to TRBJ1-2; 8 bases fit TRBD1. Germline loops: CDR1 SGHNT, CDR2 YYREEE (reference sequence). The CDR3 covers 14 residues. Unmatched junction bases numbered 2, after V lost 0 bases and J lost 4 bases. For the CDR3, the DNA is TGTGCCAGCAGCTTGGAGCAGGGGGCCTATGGCTACACCTTC. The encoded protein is CASSLEQGAYGYTF. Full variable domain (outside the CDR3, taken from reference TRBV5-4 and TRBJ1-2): ETGVTQSPTHLIKTRGQQVTLRCSSQSGHNTVSWYQQALGQGPQFIFQYYREEENGRGNFPPRFSGLQFPNYSSELNVNALELDDSALYLCASSLEQGAYGYTFGSGTRLTVV.

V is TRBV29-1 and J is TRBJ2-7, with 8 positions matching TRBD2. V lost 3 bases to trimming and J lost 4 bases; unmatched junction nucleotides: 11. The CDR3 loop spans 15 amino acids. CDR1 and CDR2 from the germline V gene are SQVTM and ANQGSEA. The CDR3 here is CSVDNLSGRLYEQYF. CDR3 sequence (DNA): TGCAGCGTTGATAACTTGAGCGGGAGACTATACGAGCAGTACTTC.

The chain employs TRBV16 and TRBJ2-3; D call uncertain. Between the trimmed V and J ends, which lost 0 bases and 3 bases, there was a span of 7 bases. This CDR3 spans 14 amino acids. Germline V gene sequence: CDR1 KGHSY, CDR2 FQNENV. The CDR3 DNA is TGTGCCAGCAGCCAATCGGGCAGAACAGATACGCAGTATTTT. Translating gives CASSQSGRTDTQYF.

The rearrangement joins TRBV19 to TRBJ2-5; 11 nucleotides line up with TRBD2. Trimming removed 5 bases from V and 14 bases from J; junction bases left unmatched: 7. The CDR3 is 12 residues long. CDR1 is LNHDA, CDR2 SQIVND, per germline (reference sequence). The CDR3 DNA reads TGTGCCAGTAGTCCGACTAGCGGGATTCAATACTTC. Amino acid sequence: CASSPTSGIQYF.

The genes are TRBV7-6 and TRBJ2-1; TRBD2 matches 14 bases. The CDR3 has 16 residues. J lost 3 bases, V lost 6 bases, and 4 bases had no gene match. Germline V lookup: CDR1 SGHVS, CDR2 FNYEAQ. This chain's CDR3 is CASSRGTSGSYNEQFF. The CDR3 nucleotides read TGTGCCAGCAGTCGCGGGACTAGCGGGAGCTACAATGAGCAGTTCTTC.

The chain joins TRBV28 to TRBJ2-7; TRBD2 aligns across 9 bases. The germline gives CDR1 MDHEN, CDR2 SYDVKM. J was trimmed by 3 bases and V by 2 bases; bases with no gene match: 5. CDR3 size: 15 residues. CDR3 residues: CASSLIPSGNYEQYF. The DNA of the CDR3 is TGTGCCAGCAGTTTAATTCCTAGCGGGAACTACGAGCAGTACTTC. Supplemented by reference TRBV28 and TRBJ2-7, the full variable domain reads DVKVTQSSRYLVKRTGEKVFLECVQDMDHENMFWYRQDPGLGLRLIYFSYDVKMKEKGDIPEGYSVSREKKERFSLILESASTNQTSMYLCASSLIPSGNYEQYFGPGTRLTVT.

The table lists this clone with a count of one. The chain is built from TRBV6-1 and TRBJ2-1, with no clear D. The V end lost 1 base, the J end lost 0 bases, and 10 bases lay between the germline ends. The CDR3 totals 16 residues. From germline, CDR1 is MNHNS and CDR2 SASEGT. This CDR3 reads CASSEDPSYSYNEQFF. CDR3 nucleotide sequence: TGTGCCAGCAGTGAAGACCCCAGTTACTCCTACAATGAGCAGTTCTTC.

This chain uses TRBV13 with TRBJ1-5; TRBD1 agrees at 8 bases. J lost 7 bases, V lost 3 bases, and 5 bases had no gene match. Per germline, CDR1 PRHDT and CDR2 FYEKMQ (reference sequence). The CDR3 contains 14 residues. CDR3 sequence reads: CASSFGTGEQPQHF. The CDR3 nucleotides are TGTGCCAGCAGCTTTGGGACAGGAGAGCAGCCCCAGCATTTT. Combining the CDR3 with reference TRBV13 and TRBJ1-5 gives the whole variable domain AAGVIQSPRHLIKEKRETATLKCYPIPRHDTVYWYQQGPGQDPQFLISFYEKMQSDKGSIPDRFSAQQFSDYHSELNMSSLELGDSALYFCASSFGTGEQPQHFGDGTRLSIL.